Listed here are 4 T cell receptor beta chains from one sample, sequenced in a study of human T cells and chemical hapten exposure. Each CDR3 protein is one row after TCRdb ran MiXCR on the RACE reads. The data hold just under 60,000 distinct CDR3 sequences, with roughly 12% observed a single time. Time point noted: patch test 3, about 24 weeks after DPC sensitization. The treatment here: therapeutic diphenylcyclopropenone sensitization with weekly scalp DPC. The sequenced sample was whole blood, obtained in connection with sensitization to the hapten diphenylcyclopropenone (DPC). These receptors were taken from a man younger than 40 with alopecia areata. Some clones in this sample may be carry-over from other donors' samples.

This clonotype occurred a few times. The junction does not match germline at one end; this may be a read error. This chain connects TRBV20-1 to TRBJ2-2; 8 nucleotides agree with TRBD1. This CDR3 has 15 amino acids. CDR1 and CDR2 from the germline V gene are DFQATT and SNEGSKA (reference sequence). The CDR3 nucleotides read TGTAGTATGACAGGGGTCCAATCGAACACCGGGGAGCTGTTTTTT. This codes for CSMTGVQSNTGELFF.

This chain links TRBV19 with TRBJ2-7; D perhaps matches TRBD1 (6 bases). The CDR3 consists of 15 residues. V was clipped by 3 bases and J by 4 bases, with 16 bases between them. The germline CDR1 and CDR2 sequences are LNHDA and SQIVND (reference sequence). The CDR3 nucleotides are TGTGCCAGTAGTATCCAGGGGAAGGCGCTGTACGAGCAGTACTTC. Amino acid sequence: CASSIQGKALYEQYF.

This clonotype has only a few counts. The chain couples TRBV20-1 to TRBJ2-5; a weak D match, TRBD2 (6 bases). Deletions cut 5 bases from V and 7 bases from J, with 17 bases between. Germline V CDR1 and CDR2: DFQATT, SNEGSKA (reference sequence). The CDR3 has 13 residues. The CDR3 DNA reads TGCAGTGCTGCCGAAGGGACTTGGCGGACCCAGTACTTC. Its translation: CSAAEGTWRTQYF.

The chain uses TRBV6-6 and TRBJ2-7; D unresolved. This CDR3 is built from 12 residues. Germline values: CDR1 MNHNY, CDR2 SVGAGI (reference sequence). Trimming left V 5 bases short and J 7 bases short, with 12 bases between. CDR3 protein: CASSPAAIEQYF. The CDR3 DNA is TGTGCCAGCAGTCCGGCCGCAATAGAGCAGTACTTC.